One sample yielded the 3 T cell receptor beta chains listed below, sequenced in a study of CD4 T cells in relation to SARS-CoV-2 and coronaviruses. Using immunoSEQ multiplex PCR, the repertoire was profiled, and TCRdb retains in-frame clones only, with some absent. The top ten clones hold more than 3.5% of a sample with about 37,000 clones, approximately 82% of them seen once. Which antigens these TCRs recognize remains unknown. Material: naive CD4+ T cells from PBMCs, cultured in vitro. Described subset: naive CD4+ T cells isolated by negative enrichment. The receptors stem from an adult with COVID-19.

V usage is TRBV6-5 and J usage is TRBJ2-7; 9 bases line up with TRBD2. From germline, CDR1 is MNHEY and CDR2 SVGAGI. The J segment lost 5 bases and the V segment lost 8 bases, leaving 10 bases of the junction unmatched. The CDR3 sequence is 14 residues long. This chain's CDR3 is CASARGGAGDEQYF. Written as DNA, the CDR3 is TGTGCCAGCGCGCGGGGGGGGGCAGGTGACGAGCAGTACTTC.

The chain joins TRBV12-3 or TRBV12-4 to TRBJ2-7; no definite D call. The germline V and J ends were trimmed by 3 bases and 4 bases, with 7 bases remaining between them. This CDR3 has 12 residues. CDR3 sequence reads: CASSLGRYEQYF. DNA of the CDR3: TGTGCCAGCAGTTTGGGAAGATACGAGCAGTACTTC.

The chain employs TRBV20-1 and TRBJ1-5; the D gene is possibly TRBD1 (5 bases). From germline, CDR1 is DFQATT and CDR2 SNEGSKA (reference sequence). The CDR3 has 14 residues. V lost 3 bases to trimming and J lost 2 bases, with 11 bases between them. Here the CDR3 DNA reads TGCAGTGCTAGTTTGGGAGGGGGCAATCAGCCCCAGCATTTT. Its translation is CSASLGGGNQPQHF.